These 21 T cell receptor beta chains were all obtained from the same sample, sequenced in a study of T cells expressing NK-cell markers. TCRdb reprocessed the 5' RACE reads, keeping one entry per CDR3 protein, no DNA. This repertoire comprises 140,000 or so distinct CDR3 sequences; its ten largest clones make up roughly 12%. The sequencing sample was made of blood T cells: a sorted CD56 or NKG2C T cell subset, CD4+ or CD8+ T cells, or bulk PBMC T cells (not recorded which). These TCRs come from a young man in good health.

Here the CDR3 reads CASSQAGRDRNYGYTF. The rearrangement links TRBV3-1 to TRBJ1-2; TCRdb's D call, TRBD1, is unchecked because there is no DNA. Germline loops: CDR1 LGHDT, CDR2 YNNKEL (reference sequence). The CDR3 totals 16 residues.

The chain carries TRBV30 and TRBJ2-5; TCRdb's D gene call, TRBD1, goes unchecked for lack of DNA. This CDR3 region has 14 residues. The germline V gene encodes CDR1 GTSNPN and CDR2 SVGIG (reference sequence). CDR3 loop: CAWSSGQLQETQYF.

The CDR3 loop reads CASSAGTGGVETQYF. This chain uses TRBV12-3 or TRBV12-4 with TRBJ2-5; the D call from TCRdb, TRBD1, cannot be confirmed without DNA. CDR3 length: 15 amino acids.

The V gene is TRBV13, the J gene TRBJ2-3; as DNA is missing, the TRBD1 call by TCRdb cannot be tested. The CDR3 length is 14 residues. Germline lookup yields CDR1 PRHDT and CDR2 FYEKMQ (reference sequence). The CDR3 sequence is CASSFRQSEGTQYF.

CDR3 region: CSARDEKEAKNIQYF. V gene TRBV20-1 combines with J gene TRBJ2-4. The CDR3 has 15 amino acids. Germline-derived CDR1 and CDR2 are DFQATT and SNEGSKA (reference sequence).

This CDR3 is CASSYSAKETQYF. The rearrangement links TRBV6-6 to TRBJ2-5; TCRdb names TRBD2, which stays unverified in the absence of DNA. Germline V gene data show CDR1 as MNHNY and CDR2 as SVGAGI (reference sequence). CDR3 length: 13 residues.

The chain's CDR3 is CASSYGVGTYNEQFF. The rearrangement joins TRBV6-2 or TRBV6-3 to TRBJ2-1. The CDR3 covers 15 residues. Germline CDR1 MNHEY, CDR2 SVGEGT.

This chain connects TRBV25-1 to TRBJ2-5; the TCRdb call, TRBD2, lacks DNA for checking. CDR1 is MGHDK, CDR2 SYGVNS, per germline. The CDR3 is 16 amino acids. CDR3 region: CASSAGLAGGGETQYF.

The genes are TRBV5-1 and TRBJ2-7; absent DNA, TCRdb's TRBD1 call cannot be checked. The CDR3 consists of 14 residues. Germline V CDR1 and CDR2: SGHRS, YFSETQ. The CDR3 reads CASSPLSSTYEQYF. Full variable domain (outside the CDR3, taken from reference TRBV5-1 and TRBJ2-7): KAGVTQTPRYLIKTRGQQVTLSCSPISGHRSVSWYQQTPGQGLQFLFEYFSETQRNKGNFPGRFSGRQFSNSRSEMNVSTLELGDSALYLCASSPLSSTYEQYFGPGTRLTVT.

The chain links TRBV29-1 to TRBJ2-7; TCRdb's D gene call, TRBD1, goes unchecked for lack of DNA. CDR1 is SQVTM, CDR2 ANQGSEA, per germline. The CDR3 has 13 amino acids. The CDR3 sequence is CSGTGPPIYEQYF.

This chain joins TRBV4-2 and TRBJ2-1; TCRdb calls TRBD2, which cannot be checked without DNA. CDR3 size: 15 residues. The germline CDR1 and CDR2 sequences are LGHNA and YNFKEQ. CDR3 sequence: CASSQEAGLSNEQFF.

This chain joins TRBV27 and TRBJ2-1; TCRdb indicates TRBD1, and absent DNA this call remains unverified. The CDR3 totals 15 residues. Germline V CDR1 and CDR2: MNHEY, SMNVEV (reference sequence). CDR3 residues: CASSPGVSSYNEQFF.

This rearrangement joins TRBV27 to TRBJ2-1; the TRBD1 assignment by TCRdb is unverifiable without DNA. CDR3 length: 14 residues. Germline V CDR1 and CDR2: MNHEY, SMNVEV (reference sequence). The CDR3 loop is CASSLSHRGLEQFF.

The chain recombines TRBV5-4 with TRBJ2-1. This CDR3 comprises 15 residues. Looked up from germline, CDR1 is SGHNT and CDR2 is YYREEE (reference sequence). CDR3 sequence reads: CASSLGRDYYNEQFF.

The gene calls are TRBV12-3 or TRBV12-4 and TRBJ2-3; TCRdb selects TRBD2, and the lack of DNA leaves this call unchecked. The CDR3 length is 15 residues. CDR3 sequence reads: CASSSIAGGTDTQYF.

This chain joins TRBV12-3 or TRBV12-4 and TRBJ2-7; without DNA, the TCRdb call of TRBD1 cannot be checked. CDR3 length: 14 amino acids. The CDR3: CASTAWGSGYEQYF.

The chain has TRBV3-1 and TRBJ2-1. The germline V gene has CDR1 LGHDT and CDR2 YNNKEL (reference sequence). The CDR3 covers 17 residues. This CDR3 is CASSQDIGSGRGNEQFF.

The chain has TRBV29-1 and TRBJ2-3; TCRdb reports TRBD1, a call that lacks DNA to check it against. Per the germline V gene, CDR1 is SQVTM and CDR2 is ANQGSEA. The CDR3 has 14 amino acids. The CDR3 here is CSAGGGNPADTQYF.

This clonotype counts as medium-sized by frequency. The chain joins TRBV27 to TRBJ2-1; TCRdb outputs TRBD2, but without DNA this stays unchecked. CDR3 length: 14 residues. Looked up from germline, CDR1 is MNHEY and CDR2 is SMNVEV (reference sequence). This CDR3 reads CASSISGRGNEQFF.

The chain has TRBV20-1 and TRBJ2-5; TCRdb designates TRBD1, a call that cannot be tested without DNA. Germline lookup yields CDR1 DFQATT and CDR2 SNEGSKA (reference sequence). The length of the CDR3 is 12 residues. The CDR3 spells CSAAGTTETQYF.

The rearrangement joins TRBV5-5 to TRBJ1-4. In germline, CDR1 is SGHKS, CDR2 YYEKEE (reference sequence). The CDR3 consists of 16 residues. The CDR3 loop reads CASSSAQGATNEKLFF.